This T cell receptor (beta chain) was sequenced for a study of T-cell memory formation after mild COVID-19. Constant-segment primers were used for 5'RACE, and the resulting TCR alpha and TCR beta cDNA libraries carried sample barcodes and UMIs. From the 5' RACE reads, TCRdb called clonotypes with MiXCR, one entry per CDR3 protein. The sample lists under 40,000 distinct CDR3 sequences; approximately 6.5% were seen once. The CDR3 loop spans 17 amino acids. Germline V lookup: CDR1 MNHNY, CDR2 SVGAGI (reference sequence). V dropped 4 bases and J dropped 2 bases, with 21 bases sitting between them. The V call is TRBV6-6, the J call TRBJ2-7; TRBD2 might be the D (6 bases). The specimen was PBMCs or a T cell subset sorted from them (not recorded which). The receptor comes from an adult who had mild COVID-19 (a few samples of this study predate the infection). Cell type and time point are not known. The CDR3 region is CASSSIGVGGMAYEQYF. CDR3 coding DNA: TGTGCCAGCAGTTCCATCGGGGTCGGCGGGATGGCCTACGAGCAGTACTTC.